This T cell receptor (beta chain) came from a study of shared clonotypes between healthy human individuals. Study context: Donors had three CD4 naive, three CD4 memory, two CD8 naive and one CD8 memory plate apiece.

All donors were healthy HIV-negative adults lacking recent acute infections or vaccinations. The authors ran the assay at deep level. An even split of each subset's genomic DNA across several immunoSEQ plates was performed. Sequencing used immunoSEQ multiplex PCR; TCRdb keeps in-frame clones, though not all of them. The sample shows 400,000 or so clones, 96% of them seen only once. CDR1 and CDR2 from the germline V gene are SEHNR and FQNEAQ (reference sequence). V trimming: 2 bases; J trimming: 2 bases; junction bases outside the gene matches: 1. CDR3 length: 14 residues. This clone was seen just once.

The clonotype comes from a man aged 25-40 years in good health. Sample: memory CD8+ T cells sorted from blood. Subset in this sample: CD45RO+ cells pooled with CCR7-negative TemRA cells. The V call is TRBV7-9, the J call TRBJ2-7; 9 bases match TRBD1. CDR3 DNA: TGTGCCAGCAGCTTAACAGGGGGCGCCTACGAGCAGTACTTC. As protein: CASSLTGGAYEQYF.